Sequencing of this TCR beta chain was carried out in a study of T cells in Graves' hyperthyroidism and ophthalmopathy. This clonotype came up many times. The ends lost 4 bases at V and 0 bases at J; junction bases unmatched: 10. The CDR3 is made up of 17 amino acids. Per the germline V gene, CDR1 is MNHEY and CDR2 is SMNVEV (reference sequence). Template material for amplifying TCR beta CDR3 regions consisted of RNA transcripts. The HTBI set primed first-round TCR CDR3 RT-PCR. TCRdb fed the multiplex PCR reads into MiXCR, producing one record per CDR3 protein. This repertoire shows around 600,000 distinct CDR3 sequences, 12% to 15% found once; its top ten account for 7.1%.

The sequence derives from a young woman with Graves' ophthalmopathy. Material for sequencing was blood. V gene TRBV27 combines with J gene TRBJ1-1; the match to TRBD1 covers 8 bases. CDR3 in amino acids: CASSSRQGSRMNTEAFF. CDR3 DNA: TGTGCCAGCAGTTCGCGACAGGGGTCGCGTATGAACACTGAAGCTTTCTTT.